This entry features one TCR beta chain sequence. This clone has a handful of counts. This clone's antigen is unknown. Base qualities were left out, and no much larger clone turns up one base away. TCRbeta CDR3 regions were amplified from genomic DNA by means of the immunoSEQ Assay, a bias-controlled multiplex PCR. The paper's processing steps were these. The number of nucleated cells in each sample was estimated by amplification of reference gene primers within the assay. To quantify the absolute abundance of each unique TCRbeta CDR3 rearrangement, sequence reads were collapsed and filtered. For each sample, productive Simpson clonality was calculated as the square root of Simpson's diversity index across productive rearrangements. This immuneACCESS table, as held by TCRdb, lists in-frame sequences with V and J called but not all clones. Of the missing ones, under half trace to an unresolved V gene in checked studies; the others have no known cause. That table furnishes V, J and clone size, whereas the DNA furnished D and trimming. This sample has 150,000 to 200,000 clones in its table, and 65% to 90% of those were observed once. The biggest ten clones account for about 7.7% of the sample.

The CDR3 spans 15 residues, from the cysteine through the valine. Only the CDR3 region is kept as DNA, spanning 45 bases read in frame from base 1. CDR1 and CDR2, per the germline V gene, are MNHNS and SASEGT. Between the V and J ends, shortened by 1 base and 0 bases respectively, the junction contains 10 bases. This sample stems from a study of blood T cell repertoires in COVID-19 (dated by TCRdb to about 2020). For context, the study as a whole: Samples from collaborators originated in the United States, Italy and Spain and spanned both the acute and convalescent phases of COVID-19. The material from the prospective study consisted of cDNA or gDNA derived from T cells, B-cell-depleted T cells, or PBMCs. Subjects who had been exposed to COVID-19, were actively infected with it, or had recovered from it provided the deeply sampled blood TCRbeta repertoires that made up the dataset. A freely available public database, intended as a resource for researchers studying the immune response to SARS-CoV-2, is where the repertoires were released. Samples came from the ongoing ImmuneRACE study (first 160 participants) plus 1,254 subjects from 6 global collaborators. The sample metadata nearly always contained a de-identified subject ID, COVID-19 status, age in years and sex. Where available, HLA class I and class II types were taken from metadata supplied by the sample provider and were not determined by assay-based typing. Points the paper makes about the study in general: How much clinical and demographic metadata was included differed by source and by participant, and the metadata was provided uncurated.

One collaborating source in Seattle enrolled patients while the patients were actively infected and followed the patients over time throughout the course of disease. Collaborating institutions collected whole blood in K2EDTA tubes following their own protocols. For TCRbeta analysis, collaborator samples were shipped as frozen whole blood, as isolated PBMCs, or as DNA extracted from either sample type. This clonotype originated in a woman aged 40 to 55 with COVID-19, enrolled during active disease. Here the chain combines TRBV6-1 and TRBJ2-7, with the D gene not clear enough to name. The sequencing input was peripheral blood. The CDR3 corresponds to CASSEVGQRSYEQYV. The DNA is TGTGCCAGCAGTGAAGTAGGTCAGCGCTCCTACGAGCAGTACGTC.